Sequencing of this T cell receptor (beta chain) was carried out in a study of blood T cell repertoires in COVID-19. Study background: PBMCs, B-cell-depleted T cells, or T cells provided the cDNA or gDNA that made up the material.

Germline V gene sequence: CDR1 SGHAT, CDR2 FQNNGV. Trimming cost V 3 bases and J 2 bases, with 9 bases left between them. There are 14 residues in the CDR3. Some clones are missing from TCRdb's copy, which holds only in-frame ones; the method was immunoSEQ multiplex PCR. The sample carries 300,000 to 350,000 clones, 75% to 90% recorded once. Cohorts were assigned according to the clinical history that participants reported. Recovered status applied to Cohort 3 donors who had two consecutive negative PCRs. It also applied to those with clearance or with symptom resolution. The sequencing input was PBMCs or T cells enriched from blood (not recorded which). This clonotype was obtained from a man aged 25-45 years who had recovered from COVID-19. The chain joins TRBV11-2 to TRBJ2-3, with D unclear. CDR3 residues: CASSFQTYTDTQYF. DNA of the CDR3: TGTGCCAGCAGCTTTCAAACTTACACAGATACGCAGTATTTT.